This T cell receptor (beta chain) was recorded in a study of Ad26.COV2.S vaccination and SARS-CoV-2 variants. Notes on this clone: The antigen remains undetermined.

Stated treatment: around 19 received Ad26.COV2.S at low or high dose, single or two shots; five or six received placebo; per-sample allocation not given. Day 63 following the first vaccine or placebo injection was when the samples were taken. Findings and limits, study-wide: Ad26.COV2.S recipients had broader spike-specific TCRs (P = 0.0014). Overall T cell responses may have been underestimated by the analyses of TCR breadth and depth.

Repertoires were generated with immunoSEQ multiplex PCR, while TCRdb's copy carries only in-frame clones and drops some. The table includes fewer than 500,000 clones, roughly 91% detected once. V lost 0 bases and J 7 bases, leaving 9 bases between the germline ends. The CDR3 contains 13 residues. CDR1 and CDR2 (germline): SGHTA, FQGTGA. This chain joins TRBV7-3 and TRBJ2-5, with no clear D. This TCR derives from a person aged 18-65 years who received the Ad26.COV2.S COVID-19 vaccine or a placebo. Sequenced material: peripheral blood, taken in a trial of Ad26.COV2.S vaccine versus placebo. In DNA form, the CDR3 reads TGTGCCAGCAGCTTAACGGACCGGACGACCCAGTACTTC. The encoded protein is CASSLTDRTTQYF.